What follows is one T cell receptor beta chain and its context. These data come from a study of blood T cell repertoires in COVID-19. Overall study context: Researchers got acute and convalescent COVID-19 samples from the United States, Italy and Spain.

Clones were sequenced by immunoSEQ multiplex PCR, and TCRdb holds only the in-frame ones, with some missing. The repertoire has 150,000 to 200,000 clones, around four fifths of them found once; the top ten carry 6.5% to 9%. V dropped 0 bases and J dropped 8 bases, with 19 bases sitting between them. The CDR3 extends over 17 amino acids. Germline CDR1 reads MNHEY; CDR2 reads SVGEGT. The specimen was peripheral blood. The sequence derives from a woman older than 75 with COVID-19, enrolled during active disease. The rearrangement links TRBV6-2 or TRBV6-3 to TRBJ1-4; D might be TRBD1 (6 bases). The CDR3 is CASSYSIGAGAREKLFF. The DNA of the CDR3 is TGTGCCAGCAGTTACTCGATCGGAGCGGGGGCGAGGGAAAAACTGTTTTTT.